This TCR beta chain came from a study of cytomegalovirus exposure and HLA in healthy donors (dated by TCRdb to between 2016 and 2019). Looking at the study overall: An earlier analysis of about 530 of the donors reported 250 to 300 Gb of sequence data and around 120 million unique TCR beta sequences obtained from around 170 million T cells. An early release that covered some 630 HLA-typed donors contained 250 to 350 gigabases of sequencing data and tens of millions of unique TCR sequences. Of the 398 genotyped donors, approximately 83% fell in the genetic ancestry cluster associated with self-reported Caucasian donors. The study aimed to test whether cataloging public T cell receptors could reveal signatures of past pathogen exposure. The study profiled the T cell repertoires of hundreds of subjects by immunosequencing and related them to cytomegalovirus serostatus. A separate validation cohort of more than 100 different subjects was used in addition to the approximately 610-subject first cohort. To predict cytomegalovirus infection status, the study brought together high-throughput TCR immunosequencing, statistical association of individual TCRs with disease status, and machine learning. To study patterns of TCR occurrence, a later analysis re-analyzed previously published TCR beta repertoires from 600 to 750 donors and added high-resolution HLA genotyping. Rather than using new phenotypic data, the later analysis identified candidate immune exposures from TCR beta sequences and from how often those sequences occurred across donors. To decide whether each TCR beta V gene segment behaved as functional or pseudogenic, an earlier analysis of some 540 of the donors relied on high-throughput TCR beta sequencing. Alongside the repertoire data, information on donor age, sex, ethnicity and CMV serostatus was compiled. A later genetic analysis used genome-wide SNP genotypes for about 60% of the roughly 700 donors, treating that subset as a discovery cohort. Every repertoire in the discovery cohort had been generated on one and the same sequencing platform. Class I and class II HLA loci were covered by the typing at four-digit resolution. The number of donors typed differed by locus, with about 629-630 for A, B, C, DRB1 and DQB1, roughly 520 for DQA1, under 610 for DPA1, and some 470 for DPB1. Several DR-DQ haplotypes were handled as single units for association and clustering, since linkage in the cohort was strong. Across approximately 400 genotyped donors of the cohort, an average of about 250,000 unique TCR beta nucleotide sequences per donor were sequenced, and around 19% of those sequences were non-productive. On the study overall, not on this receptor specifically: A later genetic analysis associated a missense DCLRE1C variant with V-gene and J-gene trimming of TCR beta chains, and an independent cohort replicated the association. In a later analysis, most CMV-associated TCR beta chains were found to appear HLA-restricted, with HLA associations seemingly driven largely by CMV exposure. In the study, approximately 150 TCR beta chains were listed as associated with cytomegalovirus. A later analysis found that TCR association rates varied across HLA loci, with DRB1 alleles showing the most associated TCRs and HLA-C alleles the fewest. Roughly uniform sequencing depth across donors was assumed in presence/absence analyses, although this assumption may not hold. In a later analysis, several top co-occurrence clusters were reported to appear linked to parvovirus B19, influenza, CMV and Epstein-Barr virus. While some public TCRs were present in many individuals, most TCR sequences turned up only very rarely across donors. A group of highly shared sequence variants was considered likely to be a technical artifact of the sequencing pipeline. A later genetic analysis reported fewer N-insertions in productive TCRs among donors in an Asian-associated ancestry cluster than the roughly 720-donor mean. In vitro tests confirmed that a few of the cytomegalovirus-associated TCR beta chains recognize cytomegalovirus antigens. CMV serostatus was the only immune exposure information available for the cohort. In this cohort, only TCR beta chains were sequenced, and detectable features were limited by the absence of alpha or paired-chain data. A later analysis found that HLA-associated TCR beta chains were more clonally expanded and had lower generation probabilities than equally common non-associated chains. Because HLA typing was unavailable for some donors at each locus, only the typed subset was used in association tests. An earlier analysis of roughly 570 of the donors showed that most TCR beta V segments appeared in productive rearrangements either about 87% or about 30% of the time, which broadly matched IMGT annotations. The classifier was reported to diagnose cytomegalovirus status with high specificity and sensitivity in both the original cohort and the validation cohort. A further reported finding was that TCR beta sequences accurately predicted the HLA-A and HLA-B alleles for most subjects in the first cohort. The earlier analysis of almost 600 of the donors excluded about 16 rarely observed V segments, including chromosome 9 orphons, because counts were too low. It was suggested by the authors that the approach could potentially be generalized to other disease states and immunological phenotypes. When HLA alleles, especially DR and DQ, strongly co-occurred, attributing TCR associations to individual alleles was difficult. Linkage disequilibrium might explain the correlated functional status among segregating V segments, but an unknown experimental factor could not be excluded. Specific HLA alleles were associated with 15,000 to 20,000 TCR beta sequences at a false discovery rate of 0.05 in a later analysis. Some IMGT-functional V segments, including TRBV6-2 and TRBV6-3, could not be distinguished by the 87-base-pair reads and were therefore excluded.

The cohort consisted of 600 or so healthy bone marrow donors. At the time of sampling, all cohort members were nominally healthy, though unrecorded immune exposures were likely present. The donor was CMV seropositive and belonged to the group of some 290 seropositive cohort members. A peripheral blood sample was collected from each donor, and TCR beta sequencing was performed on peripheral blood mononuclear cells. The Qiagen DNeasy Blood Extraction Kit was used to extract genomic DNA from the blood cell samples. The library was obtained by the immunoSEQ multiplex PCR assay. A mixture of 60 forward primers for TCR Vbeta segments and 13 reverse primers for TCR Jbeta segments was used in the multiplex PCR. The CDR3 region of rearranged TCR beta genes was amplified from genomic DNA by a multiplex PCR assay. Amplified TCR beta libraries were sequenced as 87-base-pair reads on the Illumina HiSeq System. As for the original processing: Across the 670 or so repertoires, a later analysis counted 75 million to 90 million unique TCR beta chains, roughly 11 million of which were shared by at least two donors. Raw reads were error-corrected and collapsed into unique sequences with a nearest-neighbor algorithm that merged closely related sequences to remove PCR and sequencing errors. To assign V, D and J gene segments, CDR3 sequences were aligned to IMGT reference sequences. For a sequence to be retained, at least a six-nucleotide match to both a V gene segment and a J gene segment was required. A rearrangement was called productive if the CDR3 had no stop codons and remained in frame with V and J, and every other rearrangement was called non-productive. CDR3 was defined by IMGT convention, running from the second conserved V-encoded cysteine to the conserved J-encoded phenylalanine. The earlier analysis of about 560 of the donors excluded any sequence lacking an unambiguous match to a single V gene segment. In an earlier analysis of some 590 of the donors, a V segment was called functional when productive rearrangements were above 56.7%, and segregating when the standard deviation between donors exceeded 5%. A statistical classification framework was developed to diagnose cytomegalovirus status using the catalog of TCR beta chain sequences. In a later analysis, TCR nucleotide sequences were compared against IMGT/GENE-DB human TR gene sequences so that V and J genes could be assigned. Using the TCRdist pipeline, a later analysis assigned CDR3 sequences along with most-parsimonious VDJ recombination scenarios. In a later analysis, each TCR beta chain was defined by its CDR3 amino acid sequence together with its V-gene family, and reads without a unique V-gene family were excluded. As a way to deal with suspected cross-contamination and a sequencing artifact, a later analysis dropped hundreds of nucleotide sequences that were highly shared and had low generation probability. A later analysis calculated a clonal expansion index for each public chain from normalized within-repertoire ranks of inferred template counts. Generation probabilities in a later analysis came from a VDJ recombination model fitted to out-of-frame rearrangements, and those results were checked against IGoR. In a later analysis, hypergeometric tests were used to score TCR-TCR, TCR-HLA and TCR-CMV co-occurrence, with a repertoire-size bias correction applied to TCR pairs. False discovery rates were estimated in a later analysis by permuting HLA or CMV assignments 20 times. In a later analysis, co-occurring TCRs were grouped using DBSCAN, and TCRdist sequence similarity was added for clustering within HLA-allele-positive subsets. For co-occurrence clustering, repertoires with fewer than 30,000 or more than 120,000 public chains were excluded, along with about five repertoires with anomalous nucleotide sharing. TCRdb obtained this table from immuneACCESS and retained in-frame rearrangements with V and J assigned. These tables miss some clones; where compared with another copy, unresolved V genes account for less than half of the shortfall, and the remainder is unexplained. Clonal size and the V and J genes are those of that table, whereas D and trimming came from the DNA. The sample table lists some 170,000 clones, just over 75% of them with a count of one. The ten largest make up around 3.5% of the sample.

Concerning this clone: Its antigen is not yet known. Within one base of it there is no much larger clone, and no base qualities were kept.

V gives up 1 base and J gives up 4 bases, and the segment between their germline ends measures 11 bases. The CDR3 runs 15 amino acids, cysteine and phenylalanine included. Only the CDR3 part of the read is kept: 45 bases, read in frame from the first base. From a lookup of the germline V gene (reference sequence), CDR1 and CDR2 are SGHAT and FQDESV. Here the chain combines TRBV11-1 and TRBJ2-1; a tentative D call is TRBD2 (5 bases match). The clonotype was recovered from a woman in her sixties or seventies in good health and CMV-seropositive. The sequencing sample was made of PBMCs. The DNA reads TGTGCCAGCAGCTTAGGAGCGGAGCTGTACAATGAGCAGTTCTTC. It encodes CASSLGAELYNEQFF.